The 21 T cell receptor beta chains below were found in one sample sequenced in a study of blood T cell repertoires in COVID-19. Data came from immunoSEQ multiplex PCR; TCRdb stores just in-frame clones and leaves some out. Here the sample spans a few hundred thousand clones, 85% to 90% being singletons. Material: peripheral blood. The receptor source for this set is a woman aged 30 to 39 with COVID-19, enrolled during active disease.

This chain uses TRBV30 with TRBJ1-1, with TRBD1 as a possible D gene (5 bases). The CDR3 runs 15 residues. V was shortened by 3 bases and J by 0 bases, with 14 bases between the two germline ends. Germline lookup yields CDR1 GTSNPN and CDR2 SVGIG (reference sequence). CDR3: CAWSRLGGMNTEAFF. The CDR3 DNA is TGTGCCTGGAGCAGGCTGGGGGGGATGAACACTGAAGCTTTCTTT.

Only a few counts were recorded for this clone. The CDR3 DNA follows: TGTGCCACCAGCGCCGGCGGGGCCTTCCTTTTACCCCAGCATTTT. It yields the protein CATSAGGAFLLPQHF. The chain employs TRBV15 and TRBJ1-5; a possible D gene is TRBD1 (5 bases). This CDR3 region has 15 residues. Trimming removed 5 bases at V and 10 bases at J, with 21 bases between. The germline gives CDR1 LNHNV, CDR2 YYDKDF (reference sequence).

This clone has more than one count but fewer than ten. The chain has TRBV2 and TRBJ1-2; 10 bases fit TRBD1. The CDR3 is made up of 14 amino acids. The V segment lost 6 bases and the J segment 6 bases; nucleotides outside the gene matches: 7. CDR1 is SNHLY, CDR2 FYNNEI, per germline. CDR3 region: CASSLGQGSNGYTF. The CDR3 region has the DNA TGTGCCAGCAGCTTGGGACAGGGGTCCAATGGCTACACCTTC.

The chain links TRBV28 to TRBJ1-5; TRBD1 aligns across 8 bases. V shed 3 bases and J 6 bases; nucleotides not matched to a gene: 10. The germline gives CDR1 MDHEN, CDR2 SYDVKM. The CDR3 runs 16 residues. CDR3 nucleotides: TGTGCCAGCAGTTTTTCAAGCAGGGGGCGTGTTCAGCCCCAGCATTTT. This codes for CASSFSSRGRVQPQHF.

Concerning this clone: The sample carries other DNA sequences with the same CDR3. The chain joins TRBV19 to TRBJ2-1; D is unclear. V lost 1 base, J lost 4 bases, and 8 bases lay in between. Germline-derived CDR1 and CDR2 are LNHDA and SQIVND (reference sequence). The CDR3 runs to 14 residues. The CDR3: CASSIVSSYNEQFF. The CDR3 nucleotides read TGTGCCAGTAGTATAGTGTCTAGTTACAATGAGCAGTTCTTC.

This chain links TRBV29-1 with TRBJ2-5; D is perhaps TRBD2 (6 bases). Germline V lookup: CDR1 SQVTM, CDR2 ANQGSEA. Trimming cost V 4 bases and J 5 bases, with 11 bases left between them. The CDR3 spans 12 residues. The CDR3 sequence: CSVGEGRETQYF. The CDR3 DNA sequence: TGCAGCGTTGGAGAAGGGAGGGAGACCCAGTACTTC.

The CDR3 coding sequence is TGCAGCGTTGCCGTGACAGTAAATGAAAAACTGTTTTTT. This translates into CSVAVTVNEKLFF. The chain carries TRBV29-1 and TRBJ1-4; tentative D call: TRBD1 (5 bases). Germline CDR1 and CDR2: SQVTM and ANQGSEA. The CDR3 runs 13 residues. Trimming took 4 bases from V and 5 from J, leaving 11 bases between them.

Here the CDR3 DNA reads TGTGCCATCAGTGAGTCGGGACAGGGGTTAGACAATGAGCAGTTCTTC. Translating it yields CAISESGQGLDNEQFF. The V call is TRBV10-3, the J call TRBJ2-1; 10 bases are shared with TRBD1. After removal of 0 bases from V and 5 bases from J, the junction contained 4 bases not matched to a gene. There are 16 residues in the CDR3. The V gene's germline CDR1 is ENHRY and CDR2 SYGVKD.

The CDR3 reads CASSQVGTSGSRWGSTDTQYF. The CDR3 DNA sequence: TGCGCCAGCAGCCAAGTAGGGACTAGCGGGAGTAGGTGGGGTTCCACAGATACGCAGTATTTT. The chain carries TRBV4-1 and TRBJ2-3; 14 bases map to TRBD2. This CDR3 is 21 amino acids long. CDR1 is MGHRA, CDR2 YSYEKL, per germline. With 1 base clipped from V and 2 bases from J, the junction kept 14 bases outside the gene matches.

This chain uses TRBV7-9 with TRBJ1-2; weak D call: TRBD1 (5 bases). Trimming removed 5 bases at V and 8 bases at J, with 15 bases between. Germline values: CDR1 SEHNR, CDR2 FQNEAQ (reference sequence). The CDR3 loop spans 13 amino acids. The CDR3 is CASSLDQGRGYTF. The CDR3 DNA reads TGTGCCAGCAGCCTAGACCAGGGTCGGGGCTACACCTTC.

The J gene is TRBJ1-1, the V gene TRBV6-4, with 11 bases identical to TRBD1. The CDR3 covers 15 residues. Trimming removed 4 bases from V and 3 bases from J; junction bases left unmatched: 4. The germline V gene has CDR1 MRHNA and CDR2 SNTAGT. The CDR3 sequence: CASSARDRGYTEAFF. In DNA form, the CDR3 reads TGTGCCAGCAGTGCCCGGGACAGGGGGTACACTGAAGCTTTCTTT.

The rearrangement joins TRBV19 to TRBJ2-5; possible D gene TRBD1, 6 bases. The V end was cut by 5 bases, the J end by 4 bases, with 14 bases between. Germline lookup yields CDR1 LNHDA and CDR2 SQIVND (reference sequence). The CDR3 is 14 residues long. DNA for the CDR3: TGTGCCAGTAGTTTAACAGGGTCCGGAGAGACCCAGTACTTC. Amino acids: CASSLTGSGETQYF.

This clone occurred a few times. V usage is TRBV6-5 and J usage is TRBJ2-2, with D perhaps TRBD2 (5 bases). Germline assignment: CDR1 MNHEY and CDR2 SVGAGI. Trimming cost V 0 bases and J 4 bases, with 9 bases left between them. The CDR3 runs 15 residues. The CDR3 DNA reads as TGTGCCAGCAGTTACTCGAGAGGGCGCACCGGGGAGCTGTTTTTT. Translation gives CASSYSRGRTGELFF.

The chain's CDR3 is CASRYYEQYF. In nucleotides, the CDR3 is TGTGCCAGCAGGTATTACGAGCAGTACTTC. The chain has TRBV2 and TRBJ2-7; D remains ambiguous. Germline CDR1 and CDR2: SNHLY and FYNNEI. There are 10 residues in the CDR3. V lost 6 bases to trimming and J lost 4 bases, with 4 bases between them.

This chain links TRBV5-4 with TRBJ1-1; TRBD1 matches 7 bases. Per germline, CDR1 SGHNT and CDR2 YYREEE (reference sequence). The CDR3 contains 17 residues. The V gene end was trimmed by 4 bases and the J gene end by 3 bases; junction bases not matched to a gene: 15. CDR3 DNA sequence: TGTGCCAGCAGCCGTACAGGGGAGGATATTTCTTACACTGAAGCTTTCTTT. Translation gives CASSRTGEDISYTEAFF. Variable domain in full (rest from reference TRBV5-4 and TRBJ1-1): ETGVTQSPTHLIKTRGQQVTLRCSSQSGHNTVSWYQQALGQGPQFIFQYYREEENGRGNFPPRFSGLQFPNYSSELNVNALELDDSALYLCASSRTGEDISYTEAFFGQGTRLTVV.

The chain links TRBV4-2 to TRBJ2-7; 9 bases align to TRBD2. The trim removed 1 base at V and 6 bases at J, leaving 1 base unmatched. Germline V gene sequence: CDR1 LGHNA, CDR2 YNFKEQ. This CDR3 comprises 13 residues. In DNA form, the CDR3 reads TGTGCCAGCAGCCAAGGCGGGAGGGTCGAGCAGTACTTC. Translated: CASSQGGRVEQYF.

In this sample, this clone turned up once. This chain connects TRBV3-1 (or the pseudogene TRBV3-2) to TRBJ2-6; D gene ambiguous. V shed 4 bases and J shed 2 bases, with 9 bases lying between them. In germline, CDR1 is LGHDT, CDR2 YNNKEL (reference sequence). CDR3 length: 15 amino acids. The CDR3 spells CASSPRGPGANVLTF. The DNA of the CDR3 is TGTGCCAGCAGCCCGCGCGGTCCTGGGGCCAACGTCCTGACTTTC.

The rearrangement joins TRBV27 to TRBJ2-7; 9 bases fit TRBD1. Trimming removed 3 bases from V and 2 bases from J; junction bases left unmatched: 5. Per germline, CDR1 MNHEY and CDR2 SMNVEV (reference sequence). This CDR3 region has 15 residues. For the CDR3, the DNA is TGTGCCAGCAGTTTCTCCGGGACAGGGACCTACGAGCAGTACTTC. This codes for CASSFSGTGTYEQYF.

CDR3: CASSVGGRSGDTQYF. In nucleotides, the CDR3 is TGTGCCAGTAGTGTGGGCGGGAGGTCCGGGGATACGCAGTATTTT. This chain links TRBV19 with TRBJ2-3, with TRBD2 identical over 8 bases. The trim removed 5 bases at V and 6 bases at J, leaving 10 bases unmatched. In germline, CDR1 is LNHDA, CDR2 SQIVND (reference sequence). The CDR3 contains 15 residues.

The rearrangement joins TRBV7-9 to TRBJ1-1; 7 positions agree with TRBD1. Germline values: CDR1 SEHNR, CDR2 FQNEAQ (reference sequence). J lost 1 base, V lost 5 bases, and 7 bases had no gene match. This CDR3 comprises 15 residues. CDR3 in DNA: TGTGCCAGCAGCCAACCCGGGACAGAGAACACTGAAGCTTTCTTT. It translates to CASSQPGTENTEAFF.

In DNA form, the CDR3 reads TGTGCCAGCTCTCACCCCCCGGGACTAGACAGTCGACTGTTCTTC. Its protein is CASSHPPGLDSRLFF. This sequence joins TRBV18 and TRBJ2-1; 8 bases are a match to TRBD2. Germline-derived CDR1 and CDR2 are KGHSH and LQKENI. The CDR3 extends over 15 amino acids. Trimming at V came to 6 bases and at J to 15 bases, leaving 19 bases not matched to a gene.